A single sample gave rise to the 7 T cell receptor beta chains below, sequenced in a study of T cell repertoires in cytomegalovirus infection. TCRdb processed the reads anew with MiXCR; each CDR3 protein has one entry. Of about 920,000 distinct CDR3 sequences listed, roughly 31% are singletons. Their target antigens are unknown. Material: cultured CD8+ T cells from PBMCs, obtained from culture after CMV antigen stimulation. The receptor source for this set is a human donor in good health (CMV status not recorded). Some clones in this sample may be carry-over from other donors' samples.

V usage is TRBV7-9 and J usage is TRBJ1-1; D remains ambiguous. Trimming shortened V by 4 bases and J by 1 base, and 16 bases separated the two germline ends. CDR3 length: 16 amino acids. From germline, CDR1 is SEHNR and CDR2 FQNEAQ (reference sequence). CDR3 nucleotides: TGTGCCAGCAGCTACCCATCTCTTGAGGGGAACACTGAAGCTTTCTTT. Its translation: CASSYPSLEGNTEAFF.

The sample holds a few counts of this clonotype. V gene TRBV20-1 combines with J gene TRBJ2-7; no clear D. In germline, CDR1 is DFQATT, CDR2 SNEGSKA (reference sequence). The V end was cut by 6 bases, the J end by 0 bases, with 12 bases between. This CDR3 has 13 amino acids. The CDR3 spells CSASDRSSYEQYV. For the CDR3, the DNA is TGCAGTGCGTCGGACCGGAGCTCCTACGAGCAGTACGTC.

In this sample, this clonotype turned up a few times. The V call is TRBV6-5, the J call TRBJ2-1; D is possibly TRBD1 (6 bases). V lost 8 bases and J 3 bases, leaving 11 bases between the germline ends. Germline V gene lookup returns CDR1 MNHEY and CDR2 SVGAGI. CDR3 length: 13 amino acids. The CDR3 loop reads CASSGTNYNEQFF. CDR3 bases: TGTGCCAGCTCTGGGACAAACTACAATGAGCAGTTCTTC.

Remarks on this clonotype: Just one base apart from a much larger clone, this may be a read error. The gene calls are TRBV11-2 and TRBJ2-2; TRBD1 aligns across 10 bases. Germline loops: CDR1 SGHAT, CDR2 FQNNGV. CDR3 length: 17 residues. V lost 4 bases and J lost 1; bases outside the gene matches: 6. The CDR3 DNA is TGTGCCAGCAGCTGGTCCCGGGACAGGGGGAACACCGGGGAGCTGTTTTTT. Translating gives CASSWSRDRGNTGELFF.

The chain links TRBV4-1 to TRBJ2-3, with 7 bases matching TRBD2. The CDR3 has 14 amino acids. V shed 1 base, J shed 5 bases, and the junction held 3 bases outside the gene matches. Germline V gene lookup returns CDR1 MGHRA and CDR2 YSYEKL. CDR3 residues: CASSQAAGEDTQYF. CDR3 nucleotides: TGCGCCAGCAGCCAAGCTGCGGGGGAAGATACGCAGTATTTT.

This clonotype turned up a few times. The chain links TRBV12-5 to TRBJ2-3; 13 bases align to TRBD2. CDR1 is LGHNT, CDR2 FRNRAP, per germline. The junction had 10 bases not matched to a gene; V was cut back by 7 bases and J by 0 bases. The CDR3 loop spans 18 amino acids. CDR3 residues: CASVWTSGSPPSTDTQYF. In DNA, the CDR3 is TGTGCTAGTGTTTGGACTAGCGGGAGTCCCCCTAGCACAGATACGCAGTATTTT.

The genes are TRBV10-3 and TRBJ2-5, with TRBD1 matching over 8 bases. The germline CDR1 and CDR2 sequences are ENHRY and SYGVKD. The CDR3 runs 17 residues. Unmatched junction bases numbered 15, after V lost 7 bases and J lost 2 bases. The CDR3 sequence is CAIKESRTGRIQETQYF. The CDR3 bases are TGTGCCATCAAGGAATCAAGGACAGGGAGAATTCAAGAGACCCAGTACTTC.